Reported below is one TCR beta chain. Its antigen remains unidentified. This sample is part of a study of T cell responses to AZD1222 COVID-19 vaccine. Looking at the study overall: Second-dose recipients at about 4 or about 12 weeks were treated as one pooled group. Study results and limitations: The span of vaccine-associated CD4 TCRs extended across spike, with dominance at 160-218 and 743-854. At baseline, just five to seven AZD1222 recipients tested seropositive.

Sequenced by immunoSEQ multiplex PCR; TCRdb stores in-frame clones only, minus some. The sample carries about 150,000 clones, around 90% recorded once. Germline lookup yields CDR1 SGHKS and CDR2 YYEKEE (reference sequence). J lost 2 bases, V lost 3 bases, and 2 bases had no gene match. CDR3 length equals 15 residues. The rearrangement uses TRBV5-5 and TRBJ2-1, with 10 bases that match TRBD2. This sequence was found in an adult in good health. The source was peripheral blood, collected on day 0 of AZD1222 vaccination. CDR3 coding DNA: TGTGCCAGCAGCTCCGGACTAGCGGCCTACAATGAGCAGTTCTTC. The encoded protein is CASSSGLAAYNEQFF.